The 10 T cell receptor beta chains reported below all come from one sample, sequenced in a study of CD8 T cells in Susac syndrome. With random hexamers, roughly 0.45 to 1 ug RNA was reverse transcribed. Each CDR3 protein is one row after TCRdb ran MiXCR on the immunoSEQ multiplex PCR reads. The sample holds roughly 200,000 distinct CDR3 sequences, approximately 94% seen once. Specimen: CD4+ T cells from PBMCs. The receptors stem from a human donor with Susac syndrome.

The rearrangement joins TRBV20-1 to TRBJ2-1; D gene ambiguous. The V end was cut by 6 bases, the J end by 5 bases, with 11 bases between. This CDR3 has 12 amino acids. The V gene's germline CDR1 is DFQATT and CDR2 SNEGSKA (reference sequence). The CDR3 loop is CSAMPYDNEQFF. The CDR3 bases are TGCAGTGCCATGCCGTATGACAATGAGCAGTTCTTC.

The V call is TRBV12-3 or TRBV12-4, the J call TRBJ2-5, with 9 bases lining up with TRBD1. CDR3 length equals 13 residues. J was trimmed by 3 bases and V by 4 bases; bases with no gene match: 0. CDR3 nucleotide sequence: TGTGCCAGCAGTTGGGACAGGGAAGAGACCCAGTACTTC. This translates into CASSWDREETQYF.

This clonotype qualifies as medium-sized. The junction and the germline gene differ at one end; a read error may be behind it. The chain links TRBV5-1 to TRBJ1-5; D remains unclear. The length of the CDR3 is 14 residues. Germline lookup yields CDR1 SGHRS and CDR2 YFSETQ. The CDR3 protein is CASSLEGRDQPQHF. CDR3 coding DNA: TGTGCCAGCAGCTTGGAGGGAAGGGATCAGCCCCAGCATTTT.

A single count supports this clonotype. This chain connects TRBV20-1 to TRBJ1-2; 7 positions match TRBD1. V dropped 0 bases and J dropped 3; count of bases not matched to a gene: 7. This CDR3 contains 15 residues. Looked up from germline, CDR1 is DFQATT and CDR2 is SNEGSKA (reference sequence). The DNA for the CDR3 is TGCAGTGCTAGAGACAGGGGGACCTGGGACTATGGCTACACCTTC. Its protein product is CSARDRGTWDYGYTF.

This sequence joins TRBV6-5 and TRBJ2-7; D gene unclear. Trimming pared 6 bases from V and 2 bases from J, leaving 5 bases between. This CDR3 is 11 amino acids long. CDR1 is MNHEY, CDR2 SVGAGI, per germline. The CDR3 sequence: CASRNTYEQYF. As DNA, the CDR3 is TGTGCCAGCAGAAACACCTACGAGCAGTACTTC.

This chain joins TRBV4-2 and TRBJ1-5; 8 nucleotides agree with TRBD1. Germline trimming cut 1 base from V and 6 bases from J; bases unmatched to any gene: 8. This CDR3 region has 16 residues. Germline V gene lookup returns CDR1 LGHNA and CDR2 YNFKEQ. The CDR3 loop reads CASSQAPTGGLQPQHF. For the CDR3, the DNA is TGTGCCAGCAGCCAAGCCCCCACAGGGGGTCTTCAGCCCCAGCATTTT.

The chain recombines TRBV12-3 or TRBV12-4 with TRBJ2-2, with a possible D match to TRBD2 (6 bases). V lost 6 bases, J lost 6 bases, and 14 bases lay in between. The CDR3 extends over 14 amino acids. The CDR3, as DNA: TGTGCCAGCAGCAGACCCGGGGGTTCCGGGGAGCTGTTTTTT. Protein sequence: CASSRPGGSGELFF.

V gene TRBV21-1 combines with J gene TRBJ2-1; TRBD1, as called in the table, went unchecked against the DNA. TRBV21-1 is a recognized pseudogene. CDR3 length: 15 amino acids. In nucleotides, the CDR3 is TGTGCCAGCAGCTCCCATGGGGGGGACTACAATGAGCAGTTCTTC. Translation gives CASSSHGGDYNEQFF.

The chain has TRBV18 and TRBJ1-1; no reliable D call. This CDR3 has 16 amino acids. Germline-derived CDR1 and CDR2 are KGHSH and LQKENI. V lost 4 bases and J lost 4, with 19 bases in between. The CDR3 coding sequence is TGTGCCAGCTCACTTTTCGGCCAGCGGGAGGGCACTGAAGCTTTCTTT. The encoded protein is CASSLFGQREGTEAFF.

The chain joins TRBV20-1 to TRBJ1-2; D unresolved. The V end lost 0 bases, the J end lost 2 bases, and 4 bases lay between the germline ends. The CDR3 extends over 12 amino acids. CDR1 is DFQATT, CDR2 SNEGSKA, per germline (reference sequence). The CDR3 loop is CSARDWNYGYTF. DNA of the CDR3: TGCAGTGCTAGAGATTGGAACTATGGCTACACCTTC.